The T cell receptor (beta chain) under discussion was sequenced for a study of CD8 T cells in Susac syndrome (dated by TCRdb to between 2017 and 2020). General notes on the study: The study used repertoire sequencing to test whether antigen drove CD8+ T cell activation and differentiation in Susac syndrome. The clonality of the CD8+ T cell repertoire was compared across 12 healthy donors, about 14 Susac syndrome patients and about 16 multiple sclerosis patients.

Study-wide findings and limitations: The TCR sequencing and HLA analysis was acknowledged to have included a relatively small number of individuals.

Relative to germline, V is 5 bases shorter and J is 0 bases shorter, with 17 bases between their ends. The CDR3 goes from the cysteine to the phenylalanine over 16 residues. The retained sequence is limited to the CDR3, 48 bases, with the frame set at the first base. RNA was extracted using the RNeasy kit, and about 0.45 to 1 ug of the RNA was reverse transcribed with random hexamers. The immunoSEQ multiplex PCR assay, covering 54 Vbeta and 13 Jbeta segments, was used to amplify TCR beta CDR3 regions. PCR amplification bias was corrected using a synthetic template baseline for primer optimization and computational correction. In the original analysis: Reads were assigned to V, D and J genes according to IMGT and analyzed in immunoSEQ Analyzer, with only productive sequences retained. Clonality was computed as one minus Shannon entropy normalized by log2 of the number of productive unique sequences. For each patient and control, public and private clones were evaluated among the 100 most prevalent clones. Clones were defined as Susac-specific if absent from the healthy and MS cohorts, from 900 to 1,300 published viral clones and from other ImmuneACCESS disease sequences. Through fastp at Q25 and MiXCR, TCRdb rebuilt clones from the public reads, retaining in-frame beta chains. Rows with a matching CDR3 protein are joined into one entry that keeps the most common DNA and genes. TCRdb, rather than the study authors, made the V and J calls. This sample gives 250,000 to 350,000 distinct CDR3 sequences in total; around 83% of them show up just once. Approximately 0.11% of the sample lies in the top ten.

As regards this clonotype: Its specific antigen is unknown. One base away there is no much larger clone; base qualities are not given.

Peripheral blood CD8+ and CD4+ T cells from healthy donors, Susac syndrome patients and multiple sclerosis patients were profiled by high-throughput TCR beta sequencing. Multiple sclerosis controls were treatment-naive patients with stable or active relapsing-remitting disease fulfilling revised McDonald criteria. Bulk CD8+ and CD4+ T cells were purified by magnetic negative isolation, while CD8+ TEMRA cells were enriched using FACS. Blood was drawn into EDTA tubes, processed within 24 hours, and PBMCs were isolated by density gradient centrifugation. PBMCs intended for TCR sequencing were cryopreserved in liquid nitrogen and thawed later in a water bath at 37 degrees C. Purity of sorted or isolated CD4+, CD8+ and CD8+ TEMRA cells was at least 90%.

Specimen: CD8+ T cells from PBMCs. The sequence derives from a human donor with multiple sclerosis. The chain was built from TRBV12-3 or TRBV12-4 and TRBJ2-7; 5 matching bases give a weak D call of TRBD1. The CDR3 region: CASSRSGPLSSYEQYF. The sequenced DNA is TGTGCCAGCAGTCGTTCAGGGCCTTTGAGCTCCTACGAGCAGTACTTC.